This TCR beta chain was sequenced in a study of shared clonotypes between healthy human individuals. Findings and caveats of the study: Sampling covered blood only; tissue repertoires likely differ.

Sequencing was at deep level. Genomic DNA belonging to each subset was distributed in equal measure over several immunoSEQ plates. Profiled with immunoSEQ multiplex PCR; TCRdb holds only in-frame clones, not every one. This sample has fewer than 1.4 million clones, with roughly 74% found just once. CD4+ cells underwent separation, giving CD45RA+ naive and CD45RA-negative memory subsets. Concerning this clone itself: Its antigen is still unknown.

V dropped 1 base and J dropped 2 bases, with 9 bases sitting between them. Germline values: CDR1 SGHAT, CDR2 FQDESV (reference sequence). CDR3 length: 14 amino acids. The rearrangement uses TRBV11-1 and TRBJ2-7; D is uncertain. The sequencing input was memory CD4+ T cells from PBMCs. The subset is: CD45RA-negative fraction. The source is a man in his late teens or twenties in good health. Some clones in this sample may be carry-over from other donors' samples. CDR3 in DNA: TGTGCCAGCAGCTTAGGTCTCACCACCTACGAGCAGTACTTC. Translating it yields CASSLGLTTYEQYF.